This T cell receptor (beta chain) was captured by sequencing in a study of blood T cell repertoires in COVID-19. Original processing methods: Reference gene primer amplification yielded estimated nucleated cell counts. This table comes from immunoSEQ multiplex PCR, and its TCRdb copy is limited to in-frame clones, with some not included. V and J calls and clone size follow that table, whereas D and trimming were derived from the DNA. The sample records about 59,000 clones, 75% to 95% being singletons. The CDR3 contains 15 residues. The TCR comes from a man aged 80 or over with acute or convalescent COVID-19. This chain joins TRBV21-1 and TRBJ1-1; the table's D gene call, TRBD1, was not cross checked with the DNA. TRBV21-1 is marked as a pseudogene. Sequencing was performed on peripheral blood. This CDR3 reads CASSGQDRLNTEAFF. The CDR3 bases are TGTGCCAGCAGCGGCCAGGACAGATTGAACACTGAAGCTTTCTTT.